Listed below are T cell receptor beta chains from one sample, sequenced in a study of T cell changes during pregnancy in multiple sclerosis. Only in-frame clones appear in the TCRdb table, and some are missing; sequencing was by immunoSEQ multiplex PCR. The repertoire has roughly 38,000 clones, 88% of them found once; the top ten carry about 1.2%. Sequencing was performed on CD4+ T cells from peripheral blood mononuclear cells, taken before pregnancy. The receptors stem from a female donor with multiple sclerosis, enrolled in a pregnancy study. The CDR3 runs from the conserved cysteine through the conserved F or W. D genes are given only for firm matches. Clone sizes are given selectively: once, few, many, or a class where the clone is expanded.

D | J | size | V | DNA | CDR3
TRBD2 | TRBJ2-5 | . | TRBV7-2 | TGTGCCAGCAGCCAAACTAGCGGGATGGGGGAGACCCAGTACTTC | CASSQTSGMGETQYF
TRBD1 | TRBJ1-1 | . | TRBV27 | TGTGCCAGCATTCGGACAGGGGGCACTGAAGCTTTCTTT | CASIRTGGTEAFF
TRBD2 | TRBJ2-2 | . | TRBV15 | TGTGCCACCAGCAGAGATAGGCGACTAGCGGGAGGGCCCACCGGGGAGCTGTTTTTT | CATSRDRRLAGGPTGELFF
TRBD2 | TRBJ2-3 | . | TRBV11-2 | TGTGCCAGCAGCTTAGGAGTAGCGGGAGGCACAGATACGCAGTATTTT | CASSLGVAGGTDTQYF
TRBD1 | TRBJ2-6 | . | TRBV19 | TGTGCCAGTAGTAGTCAGGGGGCTGGGGCCAACGTCCTGACTTTC | CASSSQGAGANVLTF
TRBD1 | TRBJ2-2 | . | TRBV19 | TGTGCCAGTGGGACAGCGAACACCGGGGAGCTGTTTTTT | CASGTANTGELFF
. | TRBJ1-2 | . | TRBV19 | TGTGCCAGTAGTTACGGGGGGCTCGGCTACACCTTC | CASSYGGLGYTF
TRBD1 | TRBJ2-3 | . | TRBV4-1 | TGCGCCAGCGGGGGACAGGGGATCACAGATACGCAGTATTTT | CASGGQGITDTQYF
TRBD1 | TRBJ1-2 | once | TRBV5-1 | TGCGCCAGCAGCACGGCGACAGGGGGAAGAGCTAACTATGGCTACACCTTC | CASSTATGGRANYGYTF
TRBD1 | TRBJ1-4 | . | TRBV18 | TGTGCCAGCTCACCCGGACAGGGTAGGGAAAAACTGTTTTTT | CASSPGQGREKLFF
. | TRBJ1-1 | . | TRBV10-2 | TGCGCCAGCACCCCAGGGGAATACACTGAAGCTTTCTTT | CASTPGEYTEAFF
TRBD1 | TRBJ2-7 | . | TRBV2 | TGTGCCAGCAGTGGCCAAGGGACAGGGGCCTACGAGCAGTACTTC | CASSGQGTGAYEQYF
TRBD2 | TRBJ2-1 | . | TRBV7-3 | TGTGCCAGCAGCTCCACAGCGGGAGTGAGGAATGAGCAGTTCTTC | CASSSTAGVRNEQFF
TRBD1 | TRBJ1-1 | . | TRBV11-2 | TGTGCCAGCAGACGCGTAGGCAGGGGGGACACTGAAGCTTTCTTT | CASRRVGRGDTEAFF
TRBD2 | TRBJ2-7 | . | TRBV7-8 | TGTGCCAGCAGGGGACTAGCGGGAGCTTCCGAGCAGTACTTC | CASRGLAGASEQYF
TRBD1 | TRBJ2-5 | . | TRBV5-4 | TGTGCCAGCAGCATACAGGGGGCGAGAAGCCTGGAGACCCAGTACTTC | CASSIQGARSLETQYF
. | TRBJ1-1 | few | TRBV27 | TGTGCCAGCAGTCGCCAGTCCGTGAACACTGAAGCTTTCTTT | CASSRQSVNTEAFF
TRBD1 | TRBJ1-3 | . | TRBV19 | TGTGCCAGTAGTAGGGCGGGACAGGACGCCTCTGGAAACACCATATATTTT | CASSRAGQDASGNTIYF
. | TRBJ1-2 | . | TRBV9 | TGTGCCAGCAGCGCGGGAGACGGGCATAACTATGGCTACACCTTC | CASSAGDGHNYGYTF
TRBD1 | TRBJ2-7 | . | TRBV12-5 | TGTGCTAGTGGTTTCGACAGGGGCTACGAGCAGTACTTC | CASGFDRGYEQYF
. | TRBJ1-5 | . | TRBV28 | TGTGCCAGCAGTTTGATTCGACAGGATCATAGCAATCAGCCCCAGCATTTT | CASSLIRQDHSNQPQHF
. | TRBJ1-2 | once | TRBV10-3 | TGTGCCATCAGTGAGGCGGGGAGCCATAACACCTTC | CAISEAGSHNTF
TRBD2 | TRBJ2-3 | . | TRBV10-1 | TGCGCCAGCAGTGGACTAGCGGGAGGTAACACAGATACGCAGTATTTT | CASSGLAGGNTDTQYF
. | TRBJ1-2 | . | TRBV28 | TGTGCCAGCAGATTGGACAGACCCAACTATGGCTACACCTTC | CASRLDRPNYGYTF
TRBD1 | TRBJ1-2 | . | TRBV6-5 | TGTGCCAGCAGTTACTTGGGACAGGGGCGCGACTATGGCTACACCTTC | CASSYLGQGRDYGYTF
. | TRBJ2-5 | . | TRBV18 | TGTGCCAGCTCACCTAGCCAGCTACAAGAGACCCAGTACTTC | CASSPSQLQETQYF
TRBD1 | TRBJ1-1 | . | TRBV30 | TGTGCCTGCCAAACCGGGACAGGGACGAACACTGAAGCTTTCTTT | CACQTGTGTNTEAFF
TRBD1 | TRBJ1-4 | . | TRBV18 | TGTGCCAGCACGGGACAGTCGGGAACTAATGAAAAACTGTTTTTT | CASTGQSGTNEKLFF
. | TRBJ2-7 | . | TRBV6-5 | TGTGCCAGCAGTTCCATAGGGGGGGCCGCCTACGAGCAGTACTTC | CASSSIGGAAYEQYF
. | TRBJ2-7 | . | TRBV7-8 | TGTGCCAGCAGCCCGACAGGATACGAGCAGTACTTC | CASSPTGYEQYF
. | TRBJ1-5 | . | TRBV18 | TGTGCCAGCTCACCAAGTCCAGGGGTGGATCAGCCCCAGCATTTT | CASSPSPGVDQPQHF
. | TRBJ2-3 | . | TRBV7-9 | TGTGCCAGCAGCCCTCGGAGCGCAGATACGCAGTATTTT | CASSPRSADTQYF
TRBD1 | TRBJ2-1 | few | TRBV19 | TGTGCCAGTAGTATTAGGACAGGGGCAGCGGATGAGCAGTTCTTC | CASSIRTGAADEQFF
TRBD1 | TRBJ2-1 | once | TRBV9 | TGTGCCAGCACCAGGGGACAGGGGGTACTCAATGAGCAGTTCTTC | CASTRGQGVLNEQFF
. | TRBJ1-1 | many | TRBV5-1 | TGCGCCAGCAGCTTGGTGGCAGGGGCGATGAACACTGAAGCTTTCTTT | CASSLVAGAMNTEAFF
. | TRBJ2-5 | once | TRBV5-1 | TGCGCCAGCAGCGCCGCCCGGCGGGAGACCCAGTACTTC | CASSAARRETQYF
. | TRBJ1-4 | . | TRBV7-2 | TGTGCCAGCAGCTTAGGCCCCCCGGGTGAAAAACTGTTTTTT | CASSLGPPGEKLFF
TRBD1 | TRBJ2-3 | . | TRBV30 | TGTGCCTGGAGCCCGGGACAGAGCACAGATACGCAGTATTTT | CAWSPGQSTDTQYF
TRBD2 | TRBJ2-5 | . | TRBV20-1 | TGCAGTGGGGGGGGGCAAGAGACCCAGTACTTC | CSGGGQETQYF
TRBD2 | TRBJ2-3 | . | TRBV29-1 | TGCAGCGTTGAGGCTGGCGGGAGTAATGGAGATACGCAGTATTTT | CSVEAGGSNGDTQYF
TRBD1 | TRBJ1-1 | . | TRBV6-6 | TGTGCCAGCAGTTACCCTACAGGGGTGGTCACTGAAGCTTTCTTT | CASSYPTGVVTEAFF
TRBD2 | TRBJ2-1 | . | TRBV6-1 | TGTGCCAGCAGTGAAGATAGCGGGAGGGCCTACAATGAGCAGTTCTTC | CASSEDSGRAYNEQFF
. | TRBJ1-1 | few | TRBV30 | TGTGCCTGGAAGGAGACGAACACTGAAGCTTTCTTT | CAWKETNTEAFF
TRBD2 | TRBJ2-7 | . | TRBV6-5 | TGTGCCAGCAGTTACTCCCTAGGACTAGGTTTCTACGAGCAGTACTTC | CASSYSLGLGFYEQYF
. | TRBJ2-7 | . | TRBV27 | TGTGCCAGCAGTTTGCTTATTTCAGGGTCCTACGAGCAGTACTTC | CASSLLISGSYEQYF
. | TRBJ1-2 | few | TRBV7-2 | TGTGCCAGCAGCTCTGGACAGTTCCCCGTCTATGGCTACACCTTC | CASSSGQFPVYGYTF
TRBD2 | TRBJ2-1 | . | TRBV13 | TGTGCCAGCAGCGTCTACCCGGCCACTAGCGGGAGAAGAAGTGAGCAGTTCTTC | CASSVYPATSGRRSEQFF
. | TRBJ2-2 | . | TRBV5-1 | TGCGCCAGCAACCCCAAAGGACTAAGGGCCGGGGAGCTGTTTTTT | CASNPKGLRAGELFF
. | TRBJ2-5 | . | TRBV18 | TGTGCCAGCTCACCAACAATCGGGGAGACCCAGTACTTC | CASSPTIGETQYF
. | TRBJ1-1 | . | TRBV4-2 | TGTGCCAGCAGCCCCCTGACACCGAACACTGAAGCTTTCTTT | CASSPLTPNTEAFF
. | TRBJ2-7 | . | TRBV14 | TGTGCCAGCAGCCAACAGCATGATAGCCAGCAGTACTTC | CASSQQHDSQQYF
. | TRBJ1-1 | . | TRBV5-1 | TGCGCCAGCAGCTCTCTGGACATAGACGGTTCCTCAGAGCGATACTTT | CASSSLDIDGSSERYF
. | TRBJ1-2 | . | TRBV19 | TGTGCCAGTAACCGGGGTTATGGCTACACCTTC | CASNRGYGYTF
. | TRBJ2-2 | . | TRBV2 | TGTGCCAGCAGGGTAGTCCACGGGGAGCTGTTTTTT | CASRVVHGELFF
TRBD1 | TRBJ1-1 | once | TRBV4-2 | TGTGCCAGCAGCCTTGAACAGGGGACTTACACTGAAGCTTTCTTT | CASSLEQGTYTEAFF
TRBD2 | TRBJ2-7 | . | TRBV19 | TGTGCCAGTAGTATGGCGGGAGTCGGCGAGCAGTACTTC | CASSMAGVGEQYF